Given below is one TCR beta chain in context. The record originates from a study of shared clonotypes between healthy human individuals. Study-wide context: Ranging from 18 to 49 in age, donors were two women and three men.

Assay: immunoSEQ multiplex PCR; the TCRdb copy retains only in-frame clones and omits some. The sample shows about 2.5 million clones, roughly 92% of them seen only once. Germline trimming cut 0 bases from V and 9 bases from J; bases unmatched to any gene: 12. The germline V gene has CDR1 GTSNPN and CDR2 SVGIG (reference sequence). CDR3 size: 16 residues. The sequencing sample was made of naive CD4+ T cells from PBMCs. Subset in this sample: CD45RA+ positively selected. This receptor was taken from a man aged 18-30 years in good health. Some clones in this sample may be carry-over from other donors' samples. The chain carries TRBV30 and TRBJ2-1, with TRBD2 matching over 9 bases. CDR3 bases: TGTGCCTGGAGTGTACGGGGCCTAGCGGGGCGGGGTGAGCAGTTCTTC. It is translated as CAWSVRGLAGRGEQFF. The full variable domain, completed using reference TRBV30 and TRBJ2-1, is SQTIHQWPATLVQPVGSPLSLECTVEGTSNPNLYWYRQAAGRGLQLLFYSVGIGQISSEVPQNLSASRPQDRQFILSSKKLLLSDSGFYLCAWSVRGLAGRGEQFFGPGTRLTVL.